The entry that follows covers one T cell receptor beta chain sequence. Its antigen remains undetermined. The junction differs from germline at one of its ends, possibly a read error. The entry originates in a study of blood T cell repertoires in COVID-19 (dated by TCRdb to the early 2020s). In terms of the full investigation: Samples from collaborators originated in the United States, Italy and Spain and spanned both the acute and convalescent phases of COVID-19. The material from the prospective study consisted of cDNA or gDNA derived from T cells, B-cell-depleted T cells, or PBMCs. Subjects who had been exposed to COVID-19, were actively infected with it, or had recovered from it provided the deeply sampled blood TCRbeta repertoires that made up the dataset. The repertoires were released in a freely available public database meant as a resource for research on the immune response to SARS-CoV-2. The samples were drawn from two sources: the first 160 participants of the ongoing ImmuneRACE study, and fewer than 1,500 subjects contributed by 6 global collaborators. Nearly every sample came with metadata listing a de-identified subject ID, COVID-19 status, age in years and sex. Where available, HLA class I and class II types were obtained from metadata supplied by the sample provider rather than from assay-based typing.

Each collaborating institution followed its own protocols to collect whole blood in K2EDTA tubes. Collaborator samples were shipped for TCRbeta analysis as frozen whole blood, isolated PBMCs, or DNA extracted from either sample type. TCRbeta CDR3 regions were amplified from genomic DNA using the immunoSEQ Assay, a bias-controlled multiplex PCR. The original pipeline was this. Nucleated cell counts per sample were estimated from amplification of reference gene primers within the assay. Sequence reads were collapsed and filtered to measure the absolute abundance of every unique TCRbeta CDR3 rearrangement. Productive Simpson clonality was computed per sample as the square root of Simpson's diversity index over productive rearrangements. TCRdb stores this immuneACCESS table with in-frame sequences only. Part of the clones is absent; in the studies checked, under half of the shortfall reflects unresolved V genes, and no reason is known for the rest. The V and J calls and clone size were taken over from that table, and D and trimming were inferred from the DNA. This sample gives 240,000 or so clones in total; around 83% of them show up just once. The top ten constitute roughly a tenth of the sample.

The CDR1 and CDR2 encoded by the germline V gene are KGHSH and LQKENI. CDR3 length: 16 amino acids, cysteine to phenylalanine. The sequence is cut down to CDR3 DNA, 48 bases in frame from base 1. The investigation overall reported the following: Clinical and demographic metadata were provided uncurated, with the amount varying by source and participant.

Input material: peripheral blood. The clonotype comes from an elderly woman with acute or convalescent COVID-19. Recombination joined TRBV18 with TRBJ1-3; TRBD1 is possibly the D segment (5 matching bases). Read as DNA, the sequence is TGTGCCAGCTCCCCACCGGGACTTTTCTCTGGAAACACCATATATTTT. The encoded protein is CASSPPGLFSGNTIYF. This CDR3, with the reference TRBV18 and TRBJ1-3 proteins standing in past its ends, gives the full variable domain NAGVMQNPRHLVRRRGQEARLRCSPMKGHSHVYWYRQLPEEGLKFMVYLQKENIIDESGMPKERFSAEFPKEGPSILRIQQVVRGDSAAYFCASSPPGLFSGNTIYFGEGSWLTVV.